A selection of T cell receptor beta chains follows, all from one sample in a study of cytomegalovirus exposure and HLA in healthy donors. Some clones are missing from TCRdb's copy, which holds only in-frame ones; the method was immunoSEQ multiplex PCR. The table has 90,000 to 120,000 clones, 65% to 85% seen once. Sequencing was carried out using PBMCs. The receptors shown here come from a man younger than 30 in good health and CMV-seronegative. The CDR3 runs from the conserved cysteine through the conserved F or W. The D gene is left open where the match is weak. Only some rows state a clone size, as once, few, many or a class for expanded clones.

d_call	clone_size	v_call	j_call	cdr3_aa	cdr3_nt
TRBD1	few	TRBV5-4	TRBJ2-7	CASSGDRGPYEQYF	TGTGCCAGCAGCGGGGACAGGGGTCCCTACGAGCAGTACTTC
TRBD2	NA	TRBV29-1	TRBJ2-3	CSVEDLSGGGNTQYF	TGCAGCGTTGAAGATCTCAGCGGGGGGGGGAATACGCAGTATTTT
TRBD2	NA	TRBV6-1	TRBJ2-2	CASSELLAGDTGELFF	TGTGCCAGCAGTGAACTCCTAGCGGGGGATACCGGGGAGCTGTTTTTT
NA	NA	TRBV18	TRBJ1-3	CASSPFGESQRGNTIYF	TGTGCCAGCTCACCTTTCGGGGAATCCCAGCGGGGCAACACCATATATTTT
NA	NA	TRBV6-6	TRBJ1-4	CASSYSPGNNEKLFF	TGTGCCAGCAGTTACTCTCCAGGGAATAATGAAAAACTGTTTTTT
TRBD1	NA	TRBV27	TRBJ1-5	CASSFGTDNQPQHF	TGTGCCAGCAGTTTTGGGACAGACAATCAGCCCCAGCATTTT
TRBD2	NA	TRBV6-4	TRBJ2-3	CASSPSGGAADTQYF	TGTGCCAGCAGTCCTAGCGGGGGGGCGGCCGATACGCAGTATTTT
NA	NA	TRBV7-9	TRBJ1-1	CSSSGGTTEAFF	TGTTCCAGCAGCGGGGGGACCACTGAAGCTTTCTTT
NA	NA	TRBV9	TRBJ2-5	CASSVGGRGETQYF	TGTGCCAGCAGCGTAGGAGGCCGGGGAGAGACCCAGTACTTC
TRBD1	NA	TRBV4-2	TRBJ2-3	CASSPRTGGTTDTQYF	TGTGCCAGCAGCCCGAGGACAGGGGGCACGACAGATACGCAGTATTTT
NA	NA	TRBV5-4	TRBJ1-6	CASSFMLNRLNSPLHF	TGTGCCAGCAGCTTTATGCTAAACAGATTAAATTCACCCCTCCACTTT
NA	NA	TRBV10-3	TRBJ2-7	CAISAGVREQYF	TGTGCCATCAGTGCCGGAGTACGGGAGCAGTACTTC
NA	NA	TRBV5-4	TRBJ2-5	CASSTEQGQETQYF	TGTGCCAGCAGCACCGAACAGGGCCAAGAGACCCAGTACTTC
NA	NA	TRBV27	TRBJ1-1	CASREVPRTEAFF	TGTGCCAGCCGGGAAGTCCCGAGGACTGAAGCTTTCTTT
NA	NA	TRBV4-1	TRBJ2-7	CASSQQTGDISYEQYF	TGCGCCAGCAGCCAGCAGACGGGAGATATCTCCTACGAGCAGTACTTC
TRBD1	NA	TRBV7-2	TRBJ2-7	CASSNPTGGQFNYEQYF	TGTGCCAGCAGCAACCCAACTGGGGGACAGTTCAACTACGAGCAGTACTTC
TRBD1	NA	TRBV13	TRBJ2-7	CASSFGTGVVYEQYF	TGTGCCAGCAGCTTTGGGACAGGTGTAGTCTACGAGCAGTACTTC
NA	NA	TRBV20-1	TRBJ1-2	CSATGYTF	TGCAGTGCTACGGGCTACACCTTC
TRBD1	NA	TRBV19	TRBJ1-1	CASRSQGAGTEAFF	TGTGCCAGTAGGTCACAGGGGGCAGGCACTGAAGCTTTCTTT
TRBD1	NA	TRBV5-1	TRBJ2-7	CASSSGTGGSYEQYF	TGCGCCAGCAGCTCCGGGACAGGGGGCAGCTACGAGCAGTACTTC
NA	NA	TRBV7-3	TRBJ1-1	CASSSTGMNTEAFF	TGTGCCAGCAGCTCGACAGGCATGAACACTGAAGCTTTCTTT
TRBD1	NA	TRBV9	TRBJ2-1	CASSLRTGRDEQFF	TGTGCCAGCAGCTTACGGACAGGGCGGGATGAGCAGTTCTTC
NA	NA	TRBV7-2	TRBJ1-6	CASSQIAGGNISPLHF	TGTGCCAGCAGCCAGATAGCAGGCGGGAACATATCACCCCTCCACTTT
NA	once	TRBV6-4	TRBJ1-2	CASSDGAVFGREGYTF	TGTGCCAGCAGTGACGGTGCGGTCTTCGGTCGGGAGGGCTACACCTTC
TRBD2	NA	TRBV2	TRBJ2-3	CASRSSGGQADTQYF	TGTGCCAGCAGGTCTAGCGGGGGGCAGGCAGATACGCAGTATTTT
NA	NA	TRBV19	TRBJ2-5	CASSIDGRKPYQETQYF	TGTGCCAGTAGTATAGATGGCAGGAAACCGTACCAAGAGACCCAGTACTTC
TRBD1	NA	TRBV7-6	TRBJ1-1	CASRPGQGEVDTEAFF	TGTGCCAGCAGACCCGGACAGGGGGAAGTGGACACTGAAGCTTTCTTT
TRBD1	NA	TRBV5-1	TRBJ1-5	CASRETGDPNQPQHF	TGCGCCAGCAGAGAGACAGGGGATCCCAATCAGCCCCAGCATTTT
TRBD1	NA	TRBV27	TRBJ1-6	CASSFRGDSPLHF	TGTGCCAGCAGTTTCAGGGGGGATTCACCCCTCCACTTT
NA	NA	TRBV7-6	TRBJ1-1	CASSLRAYSNTEAFF	TGTGCCAGCAGCTTGAGGGCGTACTCGAACACTGAAGCTTTCTTT
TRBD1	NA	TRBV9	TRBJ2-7	CASTQGLGTAYEQYF	TGTGCCAGCACCCAGGGGCTCGGGACAGCTTACGAGCAGTACTTC
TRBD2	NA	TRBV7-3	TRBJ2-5	CASSSSGNQETQYF	TGTGCCAGCAGCTCCAGCGGGAATCAAGAGACCCAGTACTTC
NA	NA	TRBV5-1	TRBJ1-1	CASSLVGDTEAFF	TGCGCCAGCAGCTTGGTAGGGGACACTGAAGCTTTCTTT
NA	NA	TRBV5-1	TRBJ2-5	CASSLGGVQETQYF	TGCGCCAGCAGCTTGGGGGGGGTTCAAGAGACCCAGTACTTC
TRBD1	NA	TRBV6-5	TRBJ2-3	CASSPGTVSTDTQYF	TGTGCCAGCAGCCCAGGGACAGTAAGCACAGATACGCAGTATTTT
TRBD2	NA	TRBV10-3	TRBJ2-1	CAISGGGGSYNEQFF	TGTGCCATCAGTGGGGGCGGGGGCTCCTACAATGAGCAGTTCTTC
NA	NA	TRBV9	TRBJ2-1	CASSLRTAYNEQFF	TGTGCCAGCAGCCTCCGGACAGCCTACAATGAGCAGTTCTTC
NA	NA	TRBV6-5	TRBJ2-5	CASSYLRPGIGETQYF	TGTGCCAGCAGTTACCTTAGACCAGGGATAGGAGAGACCCAGTACTTC
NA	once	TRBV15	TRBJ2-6	CATSGYRASGANVLTF	TGTGCCACCAGCGGATACAGAGCCTCTGGGGCCAACGTCCTGACTTTC
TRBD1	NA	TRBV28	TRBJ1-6	CASSPIGQGNSPLHF	TGTGCCAGCAGTCCAATAGGACAGGGAAATTCACCCCTCCACTTT
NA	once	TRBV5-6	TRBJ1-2	CASSLDYGYGYTF	TGTGCCAGCAGCTTGGACTATGGCTATGGCTACACCTTC
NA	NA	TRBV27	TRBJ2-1	CASSLSPGGLNEQFF	TGTGCCAGCAGTTTATCCCCCGGGGGGCTTAATGAGCAGTTCTTC
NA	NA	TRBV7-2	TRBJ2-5	CASSLPLGGQETQYF	TGTGCCAGCAGCTTACCCCTGGGGGGTCAAGAGACCCAGTACTTC
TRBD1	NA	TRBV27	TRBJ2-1	CASSPLRDRNEQFF	TGTGCCAGCAGCCCCCTCCGGGACAGGAATGAGCAGTTCTTC
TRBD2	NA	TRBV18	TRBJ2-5	CASSPGGIETQYF	TGTGCCAGCTCACCGGGAGGGATAGAGACCCAGTACTTC
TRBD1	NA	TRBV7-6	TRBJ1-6	CASSLATGASYNSPLHF	TGTGCCAGCAGCTTAGCGACAGGGGCTTCCTATAATTCACCCCTCCACTTT
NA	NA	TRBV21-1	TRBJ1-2	CASTLGGQLCGLYGYTF	TGTGCCAGCACCCTCGGGGGACAGCTATGCGGACTCTATGGCTACACCTTC
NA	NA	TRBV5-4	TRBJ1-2	CASSAQGVYEDGYTF	TGTGCCAGCAGCGCACAAGGGGTGTACGAAGATGGCTACACCTTC